This T cell receptor beta chain was documented in a study of cytomegalovirus exposure and HLA in healthy donors. Points from the study as a whole: Through in vitro validation, three CMV-associated chains were shown to be specific for CMV antigens. Per published reports, the classifier diagnosed cytomegalovirus status with high specificity and sensitivity. First-cohort TCR clusters were later found to tend to co-occur in the 130 or so validation repertoires. Most TCR sequences proved rare, with some public TCRs found in many donors.

The assay was immunoSEQ multiplex PCR, and TCRdb's table has in-frame clones only and misses some. The sample holds roughly 98,000 clones, around nine tenths seen once. This CDR3 comprises 12 residues. After removal of 6 bases from V and 9 bases from J, the junction contained 2 bases not matched to a gene. Germline assignment: CDR1 MNHEY and CDR2 SMNVEV (reference sequence). In regard to this clone: Its antigen remains unidentified.

The rearrangement joins TRBV27 to TRBJ1-6; 7 nucleotides align to TRBD1. The sequenced material came from PBMCs. This receptor was obtained from a woman aged 25 to 45 in good health and CMV-seronegative. The CDR3 DNA follows: TGTGCCAGCAGGCAGGGGGGTTCACCCCTCCACTTT. Translated, it gives CASRQGGSPLHF.